This T cell receptor (beta chain) was recorded in a study of cytomegalovirus exposure and HLA in healthy donors (dated by TCRdb to the late 2010s). About the investigation overall: According to an earlier analysis of 587 of the donors, about 179 million T cells yielded 95 million to 140 million unique TCR beta sequences and around 300 Gb of sequence data. Donor age, sex, ethnicity and CMV serostatus were collected together with the repertoire data. The study combined high-throughput TCR immunosequencing, statistical association of individual TCRs with disease status, and machine learning to predict cytomegalovirus infection status. Class I and class II HLA loci were covered by the typing at four-digit resolution. An early release covering just under 650 HLA-typed donors comprised about 300 gigabases of sequencing data and 85 million to 100 million unique TCR sequences. Several DR-DQ haplotypes were handled as single units for association and clustering, since linkage in the cohort was strong. A later analysis re-analyzed previously published TCR beta repertoires from roughly 630 donors and added high-resolution HLA genotyping to study TCR occurrence patterns. Every discovery cohort repertoire had been produced on one sequencing platform. The T cell repertoires of under 700 subjects were profiled by immunosequencing and related to cytomegalovirus serostatus. Typing coverage differed by locus: A, B, C, DRB1 and DQB1 were typed in roughly 620-640 donors, DQA1 in 500 to 550, DPA1 in some 570, and DPB1 in 400 to 490. Rather than drawing on any new phenotypic data, the later analysis identified candidate immune exposures from TCR beta sequences and the way those sequences occurred across donors. A separate validation cohort of about 110 different subjects was used in addition to the approximately 700-subject first cohort. To decide whether each TCR beta V gene segment behaved as functional or pseudogenic, an earlier analysis of over 500 of the donors relied on high-throughput TCR beta sequencing. Of the roughly 390 genotyped donors, 65% to 90% fell in the genetic ancestry cluster associated with self-reported Caucasian donors. On average, roughly 240,000 unique TCR beta nucleotide sequences were sequenced per donor among a few hundred genotyped donors of the cohort, with around 19% of those sequences being non-productive. The aim of the study was to test whether cataloging public T cell receptors could identify signatures of past pathogen exposure. A later genetic analysis took genome-wide SNP genotypes for about 55% of the 666 donors and used that subset as a discovery cohort.

Library generation was performed with the immunoSEQ multiplex PCR assay. A mixture of 60 forward primers for TCR Vbeta segments and 13 reverse primers for TCR Jbeta segments was used in the multiplex PCR. Amplification of the CDR3 region of rearranged TCR beta genes was performed with a multiplex PCR assay on genomic DNA. The amplified TCR beta libraries were sequenced on the Illumina HiSeq System as 87-base-pair reads. The study's processing was this. A later analysis counted about 80 million unique TCR beta chains across the 600 to 850 repertoires, and approximately 11 million of these chains were shared by at least two donors. Raw reads were error-corrected and collapsed into unique sequences with a nearest-neighbor algorithm that merged closely related sequences to remove PCR and sequencing errors. Alignment of CDR3 sequences to IMGT reference sequences was used to assign V, D and J gene segments. For a sequence to be retained, at least a six-nucleotide match to both a V gene segment and a J gene segment was required. A rearrangement was called productive if the CDR3 had no stop codons and remained in frame with V and J, and every other rearrangement was called non-productive. CDR3 was defined by IMGT convention, running from the second conserved V-encoded cysteine to the conserved J-encoded phenylalanine. Sequences without an unambiguous match to a single V gene segment were excluded from the earlier analysis of approximately 600 of the donors. An earlier analysis of just under 600 of the donors called V segments functional above 56.7% productive rearrangements and segregating when the between-donor standard deviation exceeded 5%. A statistical classification framework was built to diagnose cytomegalovirus status from the catalog of TCR beta chain sequences. In a later analysis, V and J genes were assigned by comparing TCR nucleotide sequences against IMGT/GENE-DB human TR gene sequences. Using the TCRdist pipeline, a later analysis assigned CDR3 sequences along with most-parsimonious VDJ recombination scenarios. A later analysis defined each TCR beta chain by its CDR3 amino acid sequence plus V-gene family, and excluded reads lacking a unique V-gene family. As a way to deal with suspected cross-contamination and a sequencing artifact, a later analysis dropped 500 to 700 nucleotide sequences that were highly shared and had low generation probability. A later analysis calculated a clonal expansion index for each public chain from normalized within-repertoire ranks of inferred template counts. In a later analysis, generation probabilities were computed with a VDJ recombination model fitted to out-of-frame rearrangements, and the resulting probabilities were checked against IGoR. In a later analysis, TCR-TCR, TCR-HLA and TCR-CMV co-occurrence was scored with hypergeometric tests, and a repertoire-size bias correction was applied to TCR pairs. A later analysis estimated false discovery rates by permuting HLA or CMV assignments 20 times. In a later analysis, co-occurring TCRs were grouped with DBSCAN, and TCRdist sequence similarity was added when clustering was performed within HLA-allele-positive subsets. Co-occurrence clustering excluded repertoires with fewer than 30,000 or more than 120,000 public chains, plus five with anomalous nucleotide sharing. This is the immuneACCESS table as TCRdb keeps it, with only in-frame sequences that have V and J called. A part of the clones is gone; compared with another copy, unresolved V genes explain less than half, and the rest is unexplained. V, J and clone size were drawn from that table, and D and trimming were deduced from the DNA. Present in this sample are some 98,000 clones, around a tenth of which were seen just once. Together, the top ten hold 4.5% to 6.5% of the sample.

The cohort was made up of approximately 670 healthy bone marrow donors. Cohort members were all nominally healthy when sampled, although unrecorded immune exposures were likely present. The donor was CMV seropositive and belonged to the group of 250 to 300 seropositive cohort members. A peripheral blood sample was provided by each donor, and peripheral blood mononuclear cells were used for TCR beta sequencing. The Qiagen DNeasy Blood Extraction Kit was used to extract genomic DNA from the blood cell samples. On the study overall, not on this receptor specifically: In this cohort, only TCR beta chains were sequenced, and detectable features were limited by the absence of alpha or paired-chain data. In a later analysis, several top co-occurrence clusters were reported to appear linked to parvovirus B19, influenza, CMV and Epstein-Barr virus. A further reported finding was that TCR beta sequences accurately predicted the HLA-A and HLA-B alleles for most subjects in the first cohort. A later analysis found that most CMV-associated TCR beta chains appeared HLA-restricted, with HLA associations seemingly driven largely by CMV exposure. A later genetic analysis reported fewer N-insertions in productive TCRs among donors in an Asian-associated ancestry cluster than the roughly 620-donor mean. Some IMGT-functional V segments, including TRBV6-2 and TRBV6-3, could not be distinguished by the 87-base-pair reads and were therefore excluded. A total of fewer than 200 TCR beta chains were listed by the study as associated with cytomegalovirus. For the cohort, immune exposure information was limited to CMV serostatus. At a false discovery rate of 0.05, a later analysis linked 16,000 or so TCR beta sequences to specific HLA alleles. In an earlier analysis of fewer than 700 of the donors, most TCR beta V segments appeared in productive rearrangements about 90% or about 30% of the time, broadly matching IMGT annotations. In a later analysis, HLA-associated TCR beta chains were found to be more clonally expanded and to have lower generation probabilities than equally common non-associated chains. A cluster of highly shared sequence variants was judged likely to be a technical artifact of the sequencing pipeline. A later analysis found that TCR association rates varied across HLA loci, with DRB1 alleles showing the most associated TCRs and HLA-C alleles the fewest. Because HLA typing was unavailable for some donors at each locus, only the typed subset was used in association tests. Most TCR sequences were observed very rarely across donors, whereas some public TCRs were present in many individuals. Cytomegalovirus status was reported to be diagnosed by the classifier with high specificity and sensitivity in both the original and validation cohorts. Assigning TCR associations to individual alleles was difficult when HLA alleles, especially DR and DQ, strongly co-occurred. Linkage disequilibrium might explain the correlated functional status among segregating V segments, but an unknown experimental factor could not be excluded. It was suggested by the authors that the approach could potentially be generalized to other disease states and immunological phenotypes. Presence/absence analyses assumed roughly uniform sequencing depth across donors, an assumption that may not hold. A later genetic analysis associated a missense DCLRE1C variant with V-gene and J-gene trimming of TCR beta chains, and an independent cohort replicated the association. A few of the identified cytomegalovirus-associated TCR beta chains were confirmed in vitro to be specific for cytomegalovirus antigens. The earlier analysis of approximately 590 of the donors excluded 15 to 20 rarely observed V segments, including chromosome 9 orphons, because counts were too low.

This clone was picked up a small number of times. Its specific antigen is unknown. No quality values exist for individual bases; no much larger clone is one base distant. CDR1 is given as SGHTA and CDR2 as FQGNSA, both from the germline V gene. The trim is 5 bases for V and 5 bases for J, with a gap of 13 bases between the germline ends. The CDR3 covers 14 residues, taking in both the cysteine and the phenylalanine. The read is trimmed to its CDR3 DNA, 42 bases read in frame from base 1. Source material: PBMCs. The V and J segments used are TRBV7-2 and TRBJ1-5; perhaps TRBD1 is the D gene, with 5 bases matching. The origin of this receptor is a man between 50 and 59 years old in good health and CMV-seropositive. CDR3 sequence: CASSIPGLYQPQHF. The DNA sequence follows: TGTGCCAGCAGCATACCGGGACTCTATCAGCCCCAGCATTTT.